Many counts were recorded for the clone carrying this TCR beta chain. Its antigen is unidentified. Deletions cut 4 bases from V and 1 base from J, with 7 bases between. Germline V gene lookup returns CDR1 MDHEN and CDR2 SYDVKM. The CDR3 has 13 residues. CD4+ and CD8+ T cells were sorted from PBMCs. Following extraction, RNA underwent reverse transcription to cDNA, which served as the sequencing template. The assay was immunoSEQ multiplex PCR, and TCRdb's table has in-frame clones only and misses some. The table includes under 65,000 clones, around 40% detected once. This entry belongs to a study of CD8+ T cells in alopecia areata. Findings and limits, study-wide: Higher clonality and more expanded CD8+ clones appeared in lesional than normal scalp.

The sequence came from a human donor with alopecia areata. The gene calls are TRBV28 and TRBJ2-5, with D hard to call. The sequenced sample was NKG2D-low CD8+ T cells sorted from blood. CDR3 protein: CASSSRVQETQYF. CDR3 bases: TGTGCCAGCAGTTCCCGGGTCCAAGAGACCCAGTACTTC.